Listed here are 11 T cell receptor beta chains from one sample, sequenced in a study of blood T cell repertoires in COVID-19. The protocol was immunoSEQ multiplex PCR, while the TCRdb copy is restricted to in-frame clones and leaves out a portion. The table has 200,000 to 250,000 clones, 80% to 90% seen once. Sequencing was done on a sample of peripheral blood. All receptors derive from an elderly woman with acute or convalescent COVID-19.

This chain links TRBV30 with TRBJ1-1; D is possibly TRBD1 (5 bases). The CDR3 length is 15 residues. The V gene lost 2 bases and the J gene lost 1 base, with 14 bases spanning the gap. The germline V gene has CDR1 GTSNPN and CDR2 SVGIG (reference sequence). Here the CDR3 reads CAWSSRGWGNTEAFF. In DNA, the CDR3 is TGTGCCTGGAGTAGTAGGGGCTGGGGGAACACTGAAGCTTTCTTT.

The chain couples TRBV5-1 to TRBJ1-1; D might be TRBD1 (6 bases). V was pared by 6 bases and J by 2 bases, with 17 bases between. Per the germline V gene, CDR1 is SGHRS and CDR2 is YFSETQ. CDR3 length: 15 residues. The DNA of the CDR3 is TGCGCCAGCACCCGAGAGGCAGGGGTTAACACTGAAGCTTTCTTT. It codes for CASTREAGVNTEAFF.

V gene TRBV5-6 combines with J gene TRBJ1-6; no reliable D call. The CDR3 consists of 16 residues. V was shortened by 4 bases and J by 10 bases, with 21 bases between the two germline ends. Germline CDR1 and CDR2: SGHDT and YYEEEE. The CDR3 region is CASSPVRASASSPLHF. CDR3 DNA sequence: TGTGCCAGCAGCCCGGTTAGAGCCTCTGCGAGCTCACCCCTCCACTTT.

CDR3 in DNA: TGTGCCAGCAGCTTATCTCTCCAGGTCTCCTATAATTCACCCCTCCACTTT. This encodes CASSLSLQVSYNSPLHF. V is TRBV7-8 and J is TRBJ1-6; D is uncertain. CDR3 length equals 17 residues. Trimming removed 2 bases from V and 0 bases from J, with 11 bases in between. Germline values: CDR1 SGHVS, CDR2 FQNEAQ.

The chain uses TRBV11-3 and TRBJ2-6; TRBD1 matches at 8 bases. This CDR3 comprises 20 residues. V lost 4 bases and J lost 0; bases outside the gene matches: 14. Germline-derived CDR1 and CDR2 are SGHNT and YENEEA. CDR3 region: CASSSQQVPGQDSGANVLTF. CDR3 sequence (DNA): TGTGCCAGCAGCTCCCAACAAGTCCCGGGACAGGACTCTGGGGCCAACGTCCTGACTTTC.

The V call is TRBV9, the J call TRBJ2-3; D unclear. Trimming shortened V by 0 bases and J by 2 bases, and 10 bases separated the two germline ends. Looked up from germline, CDR1 is SGDLS and CDR2 is YYNGEE. The CDR3 spans 15 residues. The CDR3 DNA reads as TGTGCCAGCAGCGTAGAAACAGCTTACACAGATACGCAGTATTTT. This sequence encodes CASSVETAYTDTQYF.

The chain recombines TRBV19 with TRBJ1-5, with D maybe TRBD1 (6 bases). Germline-derived CDR1 and CDR2 are LNHDA and SQIVND (reference sequence). The V and J ends lost 9 bases and 0 bases respectively, with 9 bases between them. The CDR3 covers 13 residues. CDR3 nucleotides: TGTGCCAGCGGGACAAGTAGCAATCAGCCCCAGCATTTT. It encodes CASGTSSNQPQHF. Full variable domain (rest looked up from reference TRBV19 and TRBJ1-5): DGGITQSPKYLFRKEGQNVTLSCEQNLNHDAMYWYRQDPGQGLRLIYYSQIVNDFQKGDIAEGYSVSREKKESFPLTVTSAQKNPTAFYLCASGTSSNQPQHFGDGTRLSIL.

The chain uses TRBV30 and TRBJ1-1; 7 bases are a match to TRBD1. From germline, CDR1 is GTSNPN and CDR2 SVGIG (reference sequence). Losses at the gene ends were 0 bases for V and 3 bases for J; bases not matched to a gene: 1. There are 13 residues in the CDR3. The chain's CDR3 is CAWSVQGDTEAFF. CDR3 DNA sequence: TGTGCCTGGAGTGTCCAGGGGGACACTGAAGCTTTCTTT.

V usage is TRBV27 and J usage is TRBJ2-5; D possibly corresponds to TRBD1 (6 bases). Trimming pared 5 bases from V and 4 bases from J, leaving 11 bases between. Germline assignment: CDR1 MNHEY and CDR2 SMNVEV (reference sequence). The CDR3 spans 13 residues. CDR3 bases: TGTGCCAGCAGTGTACAGGGTCGAGAGACCCAGTACTTC. Translated, it gives CASSVQGRETQYF.

This chain links TRBV5-4 with TRBJ2-5, with 7 nucleotides matching TRBD1. The trim removed 2 bases at V and 5 bases at J, leaving 3 bases unmatched. The CDR3 extends over 13 amino acids. Germline V gene sequence: CDR1 SGHNT, CDR2 YYREEE (reference sequence). In nucleotides, the CDR3 is TGTGCCAGCAGCTTAGACAGGGCTGAGACCCAGTACTTC. The encoded protein is CASSLDRAETQYF.

A single count supports this clone. The chain recombines TRBV6-2 or TRBV6-3 with TRBJ2-3; 7 positions agree with TRBD2. V lost 5 bases and J lost 5; bases outside the gene matches: 10. The CDR3 consists of 15 residues. The germline V gene has CDR1 MNHEY and CDR2 SVGEGT. The CDR3 DNA sequence: TGTGCCAGCAGTACCCTAGGACTAGTGGGAGATACGCAGTATTTT. Amino acids: CASSTLGLVGDTQYF.